The 12 T cell receptor beta chains below come from one sample, sequenced in a study of T cell changes during pregnancy in multiple sclerosis. Profiled with immunoSEQ multiplex PCR; TCRdb holds only in-frame clones, not every one. The sample gives tens of thousands of clones, approximately 91% of which show up once; about 1.8% is in the top ten. Sequenced here: peripheral blood, sampled in the first trimester of pregnancy. Receptors were obtained from a female donor with multiple sclerosis, enrolled in a pregnancy study.

V is TRBV10-3 and J is TRBJ2-5; 7 nucleotides align to TRBD2. Germline CDR1 ENHRY, CDR2 SYGVKD. The CDR3 covers 13 residues. With V trimmed by 4 bases and J by 5 bases, 4 bases remained unmatched. This CDR3 reads CAISGTSWETQYF. Here the CDR3 DNA reads TGTGCCATCAGTGGGACTAGTTGGGAGACCCAGTACTTC.

V usage is TRBV5-1 and J usage is TRBJ2-2; 7 bases agree with TRBD2. After removal of 0 bases from V and 2 bases from J, the junction contained 4 bases not matched to a gene. The CDR3 is 16 residues long. CDR1 and CDR2 (germline): SGHRS, YFSETQ. The CDR3 nucleotides read TGCGCCAGCAGCTTGGAGGGCGGGGGAAACACCGGGGAGCTGTTTTTT. It is translated as CASSLEGGGNTGELFF.

The J gene is TRBJ2-1, the V gene TRBV5-1; TRBD1 matches 7 bases. The CDR3 is made up of 15 amino acids. The V and J ends lost 0 bases and 4 bases, in that order; junction bases with no gene match: 4. Looked up from germline, CDR1 is SGHRS and CDR2 is YFSETQ. The CDR3 loop is CASSLAGQQYNEQFF. CDR3 nucleotide sequence: TGCGCCAGCAGCTTGGCGGGACAGCAATACAATGAGCAGTTCTTC.

This chain uses TRBV9 with TRBJ1-5; 9 bases are shared with TRBD1. The V gene's germline CDR1 is SGDLS and CDR2 YYNGEE. V lost 3 bases, J lost 8 bases, and 6 bases stayed unmatched. The CDR3 totals 14 residues. The CDR3 is CASSEGQGIEPQHF. The CDR3 DNA is TGTGCCAGCAGCGAGGGACAGGGTATAGAGCCCCAGCATTTT.

The rearrangement uses TRBV15 and TRBJ2-1; 9 nucleotides line up with TRBD2. V lost 0 bases to trimming and J lost 5 bases; unmatched junction nucleotides: 5. This CDR3 has 16 residues. Germline V lookup: CDR1 LNHNV, CDR2 YYDKDF (reference sequence). The CDR3 bases are TGTGCCACCAGCAGAGAAAGACTAGCGGAAGACAATGAGCAGTTCTTC. As protein: CATSRERLAEDNEQFF.

This sequence joins TRBV5-1 and TRBJ2-5, with 9 bases matching TRBD2. With 4 bases clipped from V and 5 bases from J, the junction kept 3 bases outside the gene matches. The V gene's germline CDR1 is SGHRS and CDR2 YFSETQ. CDR3 length equals 13 residues. CDR3 in DNA: TGCGCCAGCAGCGGGACTAGCCGGGAGACCCAGTACTTC. This sequence encodes CASSGTSRETQYF.

About this clone itself: A read error may account for a junction end that differs from germline. The chain employs TRBV6-1 and TRBJ1-5, with D uncertain. The germline V gene encodes CDR1 MNHNS and CDR2 SASEGT. CDR3 size: 15 residues. CDR3 nucleotide sequence: TGTGCCAGCAGGGAAGACAATTATAGCAATCAGCCCCAGCATTTT. Protein: CASREDNYSNQPQHF.

The gene calls are TRBV5-1 and TRBJ2-4; 8 nucleotides match TRBD1. In germline, CDR1 is SGHRS, CDR2 YFSETQ. CDR3 length equals 16 residues. Germline trimming cut 2 bases from V and 7 bases from J; bases unmatched to any gene: 11. The CDR3 DNA sequence: TGCGCCAGCAGCTTTACCGGGACAGGAGGTGGGAACATTCAGTACTTC. Amino acids: CASSFTGTGGGNIQYF.

This clone appeared once. This chain joins TRBV13 and TRBJ2-7, with 8 bases matching TRBD2. Germline CDR1 is PRHDT and CDR2 is FYEKMQ (reference sequence). The CDR3 sequence is 16 residues long. The junction had 15 bases not matched to a gene; V was cut back by 5 bases and J by 6 bases. CDR3 DNA: TGTGCCAGCAGCCCTTCTCGGGGACTAGTCTTTCGCGAGCAGTACTTC. This encodes CASSPSRGLVFREQYF.

V and J are TRBV28 and TRBJ1-5; D is perhaps TRBD1 (6 bases). V dropped 3 bases and J dropped 7 bases, with 19 bases sitting between them. The CDR3 length is 16 residues. Germline V lookup: CDR1 MDHEN, CDR2 SYDVKM. CDR3 protein: CASSFPPDRRGQPQHF. As DNA, the CDR3 is TGTGCCAGCAGTTTTCCCCCCGACAGGAGAGGCCAGCCCCAGCATTTT.

The chain carries TRBV30 and TRBJ1-1; D not resolved. The CDR3 has 11 amino acids. V lost 4 bases and J lost 11, with 14 bases in between. Germline V gives CDR1 GTSNPN, CDR2 SVGIG (reference sequence). CDR3 DNA sequence: TGTGCCTGGACAGCCCAATCCGGGGCTTTCTTT. Residues: CAWTAQSGAFF.

The chain has TRBV5-1 and TRBJ2-3; TRBD2 matches 14 bases. Germline CDR1 and CDR2: SGHRS and YFSETQ. The ends lost 0 bases at V and 6 bases at J; junction bases unmatched: 3. The CDR3 loop spans 16 amino acids. This CDR3 is CASSLGTSGRSDTQYF. CDR3 coding DNA: TGCGCCAGCAGCTTGGGGACTAGCGGGAGGTCGGATACGCAGTATTTT. The variable domain in full, completed from reference TRBV5-1 and TRBJ2-3, reads KAGVTQTPRYLIKTRGQQVTLSCSPISGHRSVSWYQQTPGQGLQFLFEYFSETQRNKGNFPGRFSGRQFSNSRSEMNVSTLELGDSALYLCASSLGTSGRSDTQYFGPGTRLTVL.